This is a list of T cell receptor beta chains from one sample in a study of control samples from healthy donors and cancer patients. The table came from immunoSEQ multiplex PCR; TCRdb's copy has only in-frame clones and leaves some out. The repertoire consists of roughly 160,000 clones, with 80% to 90% occurring once and the leading ten covering under 5%. Sequencing was carried out using blood. These receptors came from a woman aged 25-40 years in good health. Both conserved end residues are part of each CDR3. The order of the fields is V gene, J gene, CDR3 protein.

TRBV19	TRBJ2-7	CASSLTPRRSTYEQYF
TRBV6-5	TRBJ1-3	CASSRQGKGNTIYF
TRBV12-3/TRBV12-4	TRBJ2-7	CASSTSGRGTQYF
TRBV19	TRBJ2-5	CASGPGGETQYF
TRBV27	TRBJ2-1	CAAGGNEQFF
TRBV27	TRBJ2-1	CASSPENGRAHNEQFF
TRBV2	TRBJ2-5	CASSQGHRKETQYF
TRBV2	TRBJ2-7	CASRVAGGTYEQYF
TRBV2	TRBJ1-1	CASSRQGWSTEAFF
TRBV28	TRBJ1-3	CASRLRNGGGQHTIYF
TRBV2	TRBJ2-6	CASSDRLSGANVLTF
TRBV9	TRBJ1-2	CASSASPGQGTPGFSGYTF
TRBV10-3	TRBJ1-5	CAIRLFWTGKNQPQHF
TRBV9	TRBJ2-3	CASSVQDSTDTQYF
TRBV6-5	TRBJ1-1	CASSYGGTEAFF
TRBV10-3	TRBJ1-2	CAISDGDRHYGYTF
TRBV6-5	TRBJ1-2	CASSSTTGNGYTF
TRBV4-1	TRBJ2-7	CASSQQLAGGITEQYF
TRBV6-1	TRBJ2-1	CASSEVGNEQFF
TRBV19	TRBJ1-1	CASSAPDKTIRNTEAFF
TRBV7-9	TRBJ2-2	CASSPTEGDHTGELFF
TRBV28	TRBJ2-7	CASSLAGQGRYEQYF
TRBV4-1	TRBJ1-1	CASSQAGANTEAFF
TRBV5-1	TRBJ2-3	CASSLVGGNTDTQYF
TRBV18	TRBJ1-5	CASSPWEGNQPQHF
TRBV5-1	TRBJ1-1	CASSLEYSGNTEAFF
TRBV2	TRBJ2-6	CARGPLTGLEGAGGANVLTF
TRBV6-4	TRBJ2-3	CASSEEGQGRLTSTDTQYF
TRBV7-9	TRBJ2-5	CASSFDLRPSGGGETQYF
TRBV4-2	TRBJ2-1	CASSQDGDEQFF
TRBV11-3	TRBJ2-1	CASSLDRAGVVNEQFF
TRBV7-9	TRBJ2-1	CASSLGVSSYNEQFF
TRBV24-1	TRBJ2-7	CATSDSQGYEQYF
TRBV6-1	TRBJ1-4	CASSEVGLYEKLFF
TRBV2	TRBJ2-7	CARDSTYEQYF
TRBV27	TRBJ2-7	CASSSWTSGPSGQYF
TRBV3-1/TRBV3-2	TRBJ2-6	CASTGGSGANVLTF
TRBV24-1	TRBJ1-2	CATSEAGTGGDYGYTF
TRBV4-1	TRBJ1-1	CASSQVGRGGTEAFF
TRBV25-1	TRBJ1-2	CASSQTGGLNYGYTF
TRBV28	TRBJ1-6	CASRGPRNSPLHF
TRBV5-1	TRBJ2-6	CASSLKAGANVLTF
TRBV28	TRBJ1-5	CAARTGNQPQHF
TRBV24-1	TRBJ2-5	CATSEPNRGQQETQYF
TRBV19	TRBJ2-2	CASTPRVRRGTGELFF
TRBV12-3/TRBV12-4	TRBJ1-2	CASSQGVGYGYTF
TRBV2	TRBJ1-4	CASSEQRGQVNEKLFF
TRBV3-1/TRBV3-2	TRBJ1-4	CASSQAQGQVDEKLFF
TRBV6-6	TRBJ1-2	CASTITGGEGGYTF
TRBV12-3/TRBV12-4	TRBJ2-7	CASSLDTEQYF
TRBV2	TRBJ2-6	CASSAGANVLTF
TRBV5-5	TRBJ1-1	CASSLDSLVTEAFF
TRBV2	TRBJ2-3	CASPTGLAADTQYF
TRBV18	TRBJ1-1	CASSRDGNTEAFF
TRBV18	TRBJ1-2	CASSQAGRPLNYGYTF
TRBV6-5	TRBJ1-1	CASSPGTATGTEAFF
TRBV6-2/TRBV6-3	TRBJ2-5	CASSPGLVKTQYF
TRBV20-1	TRBJ2-3	CSASPTGTTEGPQYF